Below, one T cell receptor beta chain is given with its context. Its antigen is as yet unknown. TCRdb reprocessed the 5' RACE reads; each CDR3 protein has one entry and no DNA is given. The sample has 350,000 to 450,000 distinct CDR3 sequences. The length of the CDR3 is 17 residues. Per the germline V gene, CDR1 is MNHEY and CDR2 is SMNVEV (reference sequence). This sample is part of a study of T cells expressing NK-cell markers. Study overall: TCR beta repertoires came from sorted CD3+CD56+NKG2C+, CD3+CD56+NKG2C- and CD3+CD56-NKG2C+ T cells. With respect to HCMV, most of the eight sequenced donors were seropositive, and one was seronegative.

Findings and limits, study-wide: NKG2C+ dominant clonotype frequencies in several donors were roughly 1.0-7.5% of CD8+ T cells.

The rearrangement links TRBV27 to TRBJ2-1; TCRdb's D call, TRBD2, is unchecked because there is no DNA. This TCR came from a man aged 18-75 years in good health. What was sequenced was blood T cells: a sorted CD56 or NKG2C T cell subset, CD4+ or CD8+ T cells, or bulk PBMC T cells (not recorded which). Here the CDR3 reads CASSPDLERLIDNEQFF.